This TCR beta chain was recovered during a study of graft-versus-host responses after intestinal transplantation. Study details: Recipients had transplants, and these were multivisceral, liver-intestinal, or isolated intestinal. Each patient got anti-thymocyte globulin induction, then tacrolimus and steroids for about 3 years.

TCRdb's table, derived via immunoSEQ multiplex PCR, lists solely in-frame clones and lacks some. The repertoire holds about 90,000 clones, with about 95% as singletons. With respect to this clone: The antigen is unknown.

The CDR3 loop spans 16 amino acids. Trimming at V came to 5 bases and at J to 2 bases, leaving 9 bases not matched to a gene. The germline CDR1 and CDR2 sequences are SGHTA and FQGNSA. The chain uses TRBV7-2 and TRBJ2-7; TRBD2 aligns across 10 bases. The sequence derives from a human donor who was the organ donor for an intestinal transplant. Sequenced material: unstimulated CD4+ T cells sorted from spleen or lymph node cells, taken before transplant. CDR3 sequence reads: CASSPRLAGEPYEQYF. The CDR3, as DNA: TGTGCCAGCAGCCCACGACTAGCGGGTGAACCCTACGAGCAGTACTTC.